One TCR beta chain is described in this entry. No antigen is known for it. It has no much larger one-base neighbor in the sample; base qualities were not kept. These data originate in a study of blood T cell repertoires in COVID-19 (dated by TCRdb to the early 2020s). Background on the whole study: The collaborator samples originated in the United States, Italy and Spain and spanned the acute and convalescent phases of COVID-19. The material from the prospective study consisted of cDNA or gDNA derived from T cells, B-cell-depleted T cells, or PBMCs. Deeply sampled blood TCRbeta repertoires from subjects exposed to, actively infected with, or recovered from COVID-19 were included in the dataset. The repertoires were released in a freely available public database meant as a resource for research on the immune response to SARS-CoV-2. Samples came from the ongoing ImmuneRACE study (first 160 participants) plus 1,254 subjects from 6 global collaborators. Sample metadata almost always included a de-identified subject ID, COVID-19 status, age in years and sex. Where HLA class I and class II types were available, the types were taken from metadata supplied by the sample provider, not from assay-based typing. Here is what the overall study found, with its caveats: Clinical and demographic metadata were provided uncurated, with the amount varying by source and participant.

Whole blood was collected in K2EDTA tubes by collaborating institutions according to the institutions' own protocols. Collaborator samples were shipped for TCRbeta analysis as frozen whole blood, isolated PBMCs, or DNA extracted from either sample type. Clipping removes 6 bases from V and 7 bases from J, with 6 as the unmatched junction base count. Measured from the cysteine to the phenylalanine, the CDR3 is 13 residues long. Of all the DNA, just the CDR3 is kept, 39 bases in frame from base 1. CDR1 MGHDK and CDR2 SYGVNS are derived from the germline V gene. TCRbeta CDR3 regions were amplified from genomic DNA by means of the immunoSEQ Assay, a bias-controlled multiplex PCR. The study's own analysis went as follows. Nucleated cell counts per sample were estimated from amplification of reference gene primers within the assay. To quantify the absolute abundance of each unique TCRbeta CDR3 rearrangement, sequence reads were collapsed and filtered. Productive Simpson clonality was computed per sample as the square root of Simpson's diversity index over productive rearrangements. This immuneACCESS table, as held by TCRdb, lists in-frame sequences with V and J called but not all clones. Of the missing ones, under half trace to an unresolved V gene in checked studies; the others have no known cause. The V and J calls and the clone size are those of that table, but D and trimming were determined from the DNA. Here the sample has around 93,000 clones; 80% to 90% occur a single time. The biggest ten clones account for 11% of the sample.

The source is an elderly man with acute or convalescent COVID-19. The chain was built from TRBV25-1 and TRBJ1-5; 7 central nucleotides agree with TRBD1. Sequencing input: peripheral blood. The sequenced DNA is TGTGCCAGCAGATCAGAACAGGGGCAGCCCCAGCATTTT. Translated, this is CASRSEQGQPQHF. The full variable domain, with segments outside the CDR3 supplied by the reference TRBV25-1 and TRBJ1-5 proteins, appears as EADIYQTPRYLVIGTGKKITLECSQTMGHDKMYWYQQDPGMELHLIHYSYGVNSTEKGDLSSESTVSRIRTEHFPLTLESARPSHTSQYLCASRSEQGQPQHFGDGTRLSIL.